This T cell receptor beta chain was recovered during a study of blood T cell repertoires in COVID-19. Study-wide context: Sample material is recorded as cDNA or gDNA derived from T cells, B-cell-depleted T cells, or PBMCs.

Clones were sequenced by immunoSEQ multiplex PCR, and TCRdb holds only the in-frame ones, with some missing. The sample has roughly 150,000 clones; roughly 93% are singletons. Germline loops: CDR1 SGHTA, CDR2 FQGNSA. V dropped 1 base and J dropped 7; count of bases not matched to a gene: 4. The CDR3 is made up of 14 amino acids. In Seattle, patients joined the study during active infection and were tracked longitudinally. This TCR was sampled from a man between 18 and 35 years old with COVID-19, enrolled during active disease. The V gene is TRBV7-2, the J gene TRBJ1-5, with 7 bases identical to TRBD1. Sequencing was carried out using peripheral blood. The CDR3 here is CASSLGQGSQPQHF. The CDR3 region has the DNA TGTGCCAGCAGCTTAGGACAGGGAAGCCAGCCCCAGCATTTT.